This TCR beta chain was profiled in a study of identical twins. Healthy Caucasians were all of the donors. A template switching step contributed a universal primer site, while unique molecular identifiers were present in the cDNA. TCRdb ran MiXCR on the 5' RACE reads and lists one entry per CDR3 protein. The sample records 1.5 million to 2 million distinct CDR3 sequences, about 30% being singletons. Germline CDR1 and CDR2: LNHNV and YYDKDF (reference sequence). This CDR3 has 15 amino acids. Germline trimming cut 0 bases from V and 4 bases from J; bases unmatched to any gene: 3. This clonotype was observed a handful of times.

Sequencing was done on a sample of cord blood. This sequence originates from a newborn girl in good health. J is TRBJ2-1 and V is TRBV15, with 7 bases lining up with TRBD1. The CDR3 region is CATSREGTVYNEQFF. The CDR3 nucleotides read TGTGCCACCAGCAGAGAGGGGACAGTTTACAATGAGCAGTTCTTC. Together with reference TRBV15 and TRBJ2-1, the CDR3 gives the full variable domain: DAMVIQNPRYQVTQFGKPVTLSCSQTLNHNVMYWYQQKSSQAPKLLFHYYDKDFNNEADTPDNFQSRRPNTSFCFLDIRSPGLGDTAMYLCATSREGTVYNEQFFGPGTRLTVL.